This is a list of T cell receptor beta chains from one sample in a study of T cell repertoires in cytomegalovirus infection. TCRdb analysed the reads with MiXCR anew, one entry per CDR3 protein. Here the sample spans approximately 630,000 distinct CDR3 sequences, 20% to 30% being singletons. Material: CD8+ T cells from PBMCs. The receptors were gathered from a human donor in good health (CMV status not recorded). Some clones in this sample may be carry-over from other donors' samples. Both conserved end residues are part of each CDR3. A D gene is named only where the DNA matches it firmly. Clone size, where shown, is once, few, many, or a class for clones that have expanded.

clone size,J gene,D gene,CDR3 length,V gene,CDR3 DNA,CDR3 protein
.,TRBJ1-6,TRBD1,14,TRBV19,TGTGCCAGTAGTATCGAGGGGGCGAATTCACCCCTCCACTTT,CASSIEGANSPLHF
many,TRBJ2-5,.,16,TRBV14,TGTGCCAGCAGCCAAGAGTGGCTGGGGGAGTTGGAGACCCAGTACTTC,CASSQEWLGELETQYF
.,TRBJ1-1,.,18,TRBV2,TGTGCCAGCAGTGTTGGACGCCTCATGGGTATTATGAACACTGAAGCTTTCTTT,CASSVGRLMGIMNTEAFF
few,TRBJ1-1,.,13,TRBV6-2/TRBV6-3,TGTGCCAGCACCATTGACGGGAGGACTGAAGCTTTCTTT,CASTIDGRTEAFF
.,TRBJ1-4,TRBD1,15,TRBV7-8,TGTGCCAGCAGCGAGGCGGGACAGGGCGGTGAAAAACTGTTTTTT,CASSEAGQGGEKLFF
.,TRBJ2-3,.,14,TRBV29-1,TGCAGCGTTGACGGCTCAGCTTACACAGATACGCAGTATTTT,CSVDGSAYTDTQYF
.,TRBJ1-1,.,16,TRBV12-3/TRBV12-4,TGTGCCAGCAGACCTGAAGGAGCCGGGATAGGGACTGAAGCTTTCTTT,CASRPEGAGIGTEAFF
.,TRBJ2-1,TRBD2,15,TRBV7-6,TGTGCCAGCGCAGGACGGGGGGAAACCTACAATGAGCAGTTCTTC,CASAGRGETYNEQFF
.,TRBJ1-1,TRBD1,19,TRBV3-1,TGTGCCAGCAGCCGGCCGGACAGGAATGAAGGGGACCTGAACACTGAAGCTTTCTTT,CASSRPDRNEGDLNTEAFF
.,TRBJ2-7,TRBD2,14,TRBV20-1,TGCAGTGCCTTAAGACTAGCGGGGACCTACGAGCAGTACTTC,CSALRLAGTYEQYF
many,TRBJ1-2,TRBD1,13,TRBV20-1,TGCAGTGCTCTCACCGACAGGGCCTATGGCTACACCTTC,CSALTDRAYGYTF
many,TRBJ2-7,.,13,TRBV10-1,TGCGCCAGCAGTGAAGGTGACCACTACGAGCAGTACTTC,CASSEGDHYEQYF
.,TRBJ2-3,TRBD2,16,TRBV12-5,TGTGCTAGTGGTTTCCAGCGGGGGGGCCGCACAGATACGCAGTATTTT,CASGFQRGGRTDTQYF
.,TRBJ2-3,.,16,TRBV5-1,TGCGCCAGCAGCTTCCCGGGACGAGGGGTTCAAGATACGCAGTATTTT,CASSFPGRGVQDTQYF
.,TRBJ2-1,.,15,TRBV5-1,TGCGCCAGCACCCCACAGGTTGACACCAACAATGAGCAGTTCTTC,CASTPQVDTNNEQFF
many,TRBJ1-1,.,12,TRBV7-9,TGTGCCAGCAGCTACGCGAACACTGAAGCTTTCTTT,CASSYANTEAFF
many,TRBJ2-3,TRBD2,16,TRBV10-3,TGTGCCATCAGTGAGTCAACTAGCGGGGGCACAGATACGCAGTATTTT,CAISESTSGGTDTQYF
many,TRBJ2-1,TRBD2,16,TRBV28,TGTGCCAGCAGTTCCTCGGGAGGAGGGGAGGTGAATGAGCAGTTCTTC,CASSSSGGGEVNEQFF
many,TRBJ1-5,TRBD1,15,TRBV23-1,TGCGCCAGCTCGCTGCGGGACAGGGACAATCAGCCCCAGCATTTT,CASSLRDRDNQPQHF
.,TRBJ2-5,.,15,TRBV6-2/TRBV6-3,TGTGCCAGCAGTTACTCTCAGGCACTTGGAGAGACCCAGTACTTC,CASSYSQALGETQYF
many,TRBJ1-1,.,15,TRBV7-2,TGTGCCAGCAGCCAGGACCTGGGGATTAACACTGAAGCTTTCTTT,CASSQDLGINTEAFF
.,TRBJ2-7,.,13,TRBV27,TGTGCCAGCAGTTTTTACTTCCCCCTGGAGCAGTACTTC,CASSFYFPLEQYF
.,TRBJ1-1,.,15,TRBV3-1,TGTGCCAGCAGCCAAGATGTGGGGGCGAACACTGAAGCTTTCTTT,CASSQDVGANTEAFF
few,TRBJ2-4,.,16,TRBV19,TGTGCCAGTACTCCCGGAAGGGTACGTGGCAAAAACATTCAGTACTTC,CASTPGRVRGKNIQYF
many,TRBJ2-1,TRBD1,16,TRBV12-3/TRBV12-4,TGTGCCAGCAGTACCCGGGACAGGCTCAGAAGGGATGAGCAGTTCTTC,CASSTRDRLRRDEQFF
few,TRBJ1-5,.,12,TRBV7-9,TGTGCCAGCAGCGACCTTGGGCAGCCCCAGCATTTT,CASSDLGQPQHF
.,TRBJ2-7,.,14,TRBV5-1,TGTGCCAGCAGCCCTCGACAGGAGTCCTACGAGCAGTACTTC,CASSPRQESYEQYF
.,TRBJ2-3,TRBD2,13,TRBV5-5,TGTGCCGGCACGGGGGGGCCGTCAGATACGCAGTATTTT,CAGTGGPSDTQYF
few,TRBJ2-1,TRBD1,15,TRBV25-1,TGTGCCAGCAGTGCCCGGGACAGGGCCAATTACGAGCAGTTCTTC,CASSARDRANYEQFF
few,TRBJ2-1,.,15,TRBV19,TGTGCCAGTAGTATGTCAGGGTTATCCTACAATGAGCAGTTCTTC,CASSMSGLSYNEQFF
many,TRBJ1-6,.,14,TRBV12-3/TRBV12-4,TGTGCCAGCAGTTTCGGAGTGTATAATTCACCCCTCCACTTT,CASSFGVYNSPLHF
.,TRBJ2-7,TRBD1,14,TRBV20-1,TGCAGTGCCTCACGTGGGCAGGGGGACGACGAGCAGTACTTC,CSASRGQGDDEQYF
.,TRBJ1-1,.,14,TRBV2,TGTGCCAGCAGTGAAAGGGGCTTAGGCACTGAAGCTTTCTTT,CASSERGLGTEAFF
few,TRBJ2-4,.,14,TRBV19,TGTGCCAGTAGTATAGCCGAAGGGTTTGACATTCAGTACTTC,CASSIAEGFDIQYF
.,TRBJ2-2,TRBD2,15,TRBV15,TGTGCCACCAACGTTAGCGGGGGGAACACCGGGGAGCTGTTTTTT,CATNVSGGNTGELFF
.,TRBJ2-3,TRBD2,16,TRBV6-6,TGTGCCAGCAGTTACTTTAGCGGGGGACCTACAGATACGCAGTATTTT,CASSYFSGGPTDTQYF
.,TRBJ2-3,TRBD2,17,TRBV5-5,TGTGCCAGCAGCTTGGGCGGACTAGCGGAGAGCACAGATACGCAGTATTTT,CASSLGGLAESTDTQYF
many,TRBJ1-2,.,13,TRBV7-2,TGTGCCAGCAGGGAAGGGTGGGGGAATGGCTACACCTTC,CASREGWGNGYTF
.,TRBJ2-7,.,13,TRBV2,TGTGCCACCTTGGAGGGCGGAGCCTACGAGCAGTACTTC,CATLEGGAYEQYF
few,TRBJ1-4,.,15,TRBV11-2,TGTGCCAGCAGCTTAGTTGTGGGGACGGTCGAAAAACTGTTTTTT,CASSLVVGTVEKLFF
.,TRBJ1-6,.,13,TRBV28,TGTGCCAGCAGTATTCGGACAGATTCACCCCTCCACTTT,CASSIRTDSPLHF
.,TRBJ2-1,.,12,TRBV6-5,TGTGCCAGCAGTTATGACACCAATGAGCAGTTCTTC,CASSYDTNEQFF
many,TRBJ2-1,.,15,TRBV7-6,TGTGCCAGCAGCTTAGGAGGGGATCCTTACAATGAGCAGTTCTTC,CASSLGGDPYNEQFF
many,TRBJ2-1,.,14,TRBV6-5,TGTGCCAGCAGTTACTCGGGCCCGTACAATGAGCAGTTCTTC,CASSYSGPYNEQFF
.,TRBJ2-7,.,12,TRBV7-9,TGTGCCAGCAGCGGACGAGGAGGCGAGCAGTACTTC,CASSGRGGEQYF